This T cell receptor (beta chain) comes out of a study of brain metastases from non-small cell lung cancer. Findings and limits, study-wide: T-cell infiltration was lower in brain metastases than primaries (P < 0.001).

As concerns this clone: The antigen is undetermined.

In germline, CDR1 is SGDLS, CDR2 YYNGEE. There are 17 residues in the CDR3. V shed 6 bases, J shed 6 bases, and the junction held 11 bases outside the gene matches. Profiled with immunoSEQ multiplex PCR; TCRdb holds only in-frame clones, not every one. The sample yields 15,000 or so clones, around 86% seen once. The J gene is TRBJ2-3, the V gene TRBV9, with TRBD2 matching over 15 bases. Sample: primary lung tumor tissue. This sequence was found in a donor older than 35 with non-small cell lung cancer. CDR3 bases: TGTGCCAGCAACGTCGGGACTAGCGGGGGGCCGAGGGATACGCAGTATTTT. Protein product: CASNVGTSGGPRDTQYF.